Included here is one TCR beta chain sequence, with context. In the authors' methods: By means of reference gene primer amplification, nucleated cell counts were estimated. Repertoires were generated with immunoSEQ multiplex PCR, while TCRdb's copy carries only in-frame clones and drops some. Clonal size and the V and J genes are those of that table, whereas D and trimming came from the DNA. The sample consists of under 200,000 clones, around 82% of them appearing once. The V segment lost 6 bases and the J segment 1 base; nucleotides outside the gene matches: 3. Germline V CDR1 and CDR2: SQVTM, ANQGSEA. The CDR3 covers 14 residues. The data belong to a study of blood T cell repertoires in COVID-19. Turning to the study itself: T cells, B-cell-depleted T cells, or PBMCs provided the cDNA or gDNA that served as material.

Participant-reported clinical history was the basis for cohort assignment. The specimen was PBMCs or T cells enriched from blood (not recorded which). The J gene is TRBJ1-3, the V gene TRBV29-1, with 10 bases that match TRBD1. The source of this sequence is a woman aged 60-75 years with acute COVID-19. Here the CDR3 reads CSVWDRGSGNTIYF. The CDR3 region has the DNA TGCAGCGTCTGGGACAGGGGTTCTGGAAACACCATATATTTT.